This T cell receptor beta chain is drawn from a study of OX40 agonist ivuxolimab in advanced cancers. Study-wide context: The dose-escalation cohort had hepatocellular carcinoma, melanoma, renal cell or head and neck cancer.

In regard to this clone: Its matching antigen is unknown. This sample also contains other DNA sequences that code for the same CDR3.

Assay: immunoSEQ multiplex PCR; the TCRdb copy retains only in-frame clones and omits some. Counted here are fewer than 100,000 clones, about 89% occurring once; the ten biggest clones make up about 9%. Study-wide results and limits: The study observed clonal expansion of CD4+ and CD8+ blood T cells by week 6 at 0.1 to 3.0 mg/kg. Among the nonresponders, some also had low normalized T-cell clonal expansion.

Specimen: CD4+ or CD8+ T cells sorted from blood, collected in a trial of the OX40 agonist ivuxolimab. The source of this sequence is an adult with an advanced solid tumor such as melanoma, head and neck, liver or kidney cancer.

The CDR3 DNA is TGTGCCAGCAGTTTCAATCCAGGGGGCACTGAAGCTTTCTTT. Its translation is CASSFNPGGTEAFF. The V call is TRBV27, the J call TRBJ1-1; TRBD1 agrees at 7 bases. CDR3 size: 14 residues. Germline V gene data show CDR1 as MNHEY and CDR2 as SMNVEV (reference sequence). Losses at the gene ends were 3 bases for V and 4 bases for J; bases not matched to a gene: 5.